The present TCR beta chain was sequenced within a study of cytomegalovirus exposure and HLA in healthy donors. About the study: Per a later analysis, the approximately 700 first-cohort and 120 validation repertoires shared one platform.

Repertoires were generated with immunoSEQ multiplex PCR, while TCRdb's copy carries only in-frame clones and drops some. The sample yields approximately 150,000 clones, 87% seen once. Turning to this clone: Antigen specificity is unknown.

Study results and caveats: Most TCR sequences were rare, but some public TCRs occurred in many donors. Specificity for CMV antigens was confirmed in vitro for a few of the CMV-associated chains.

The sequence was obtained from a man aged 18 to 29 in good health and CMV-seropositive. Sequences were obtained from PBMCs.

CDR3 sequence (DNA): TGTGCCAGCAGTTTATCTGACACCGGGGAGCTGTTTTTT. Encoded protein: CASSLSDTGELFF. This chain uses TRBV28 with TRBJ2-2; no firm D call. Germline CDR1 MDHEN, CDR2 SYDVKM. Deletions cut 1 base from V and 3 bases from J, with 3 bases between. The CDR3 has 13 residues.